The source of this TCR beta chain is a study of blood T cell repertoires in COVID-19. Participants were aged roughly 18 to 90 years from 20 to 30 US areas. The recovered donors of Cohort 3 showed two negative PCRs, clearance, or symptom resolution. The germline V gene has CDR1 MDHEN and CDR2 SYDVKM. The CDR3 totals 13 residues. Trimming at V came to 5 bases and at J to 2 bases, leaving 3 bases not matched to a gene. As regards this clone: This CDR3 is also generated by other DNA sequences in the sample.

Generated by immunoSEQ multiplex PCR, the TCRdb table keeps only in-frame clones and is missing some. The data contain more than 200,000 clones, roughly 87% of them singletons. The sequence derives from a man under 40 who had recovered from COVID-19. The sample consisted of PBMCs or T cells enriched from blood (not recorded which). The chain couples TRBV28 to TRBJ2-7, with 7 positions matching TRBD1. In DNA, the CDR3 is TGTGCCAGCAGTCCGGGACAGACCTACGAGCAGTACTTC. Translated, it gives CASSPGQTYEQYF.